This is a list of T cell receptor beta chains from one sample in a study of shared T cell receptors in the human thymus. TCRdb's table, derived via immunoSEQ multiplex PCR, lists solely in-frame clones and lacks some. The repertoire holds under 450,000 clones, with over 90% as singletons. The specimen was thymocytes. Receptor source: a human donor. CDR3s include the opening cysteine and the closing phenylalanine or tryptophan. The order of the fields is CDR3 protein, CDR3 length, clone size, V gene, J gene. The size of a clone is reported for some rows only, either as once, few or many, or as a class for expanded clones.

cdr3_aa: CASAANNGLTGELFF; cdr3_length: 15; clone_size: NA; v_call: TRBV21-1; j_call: TRBJ2-2
cdr3_aa: CASTGSAAGNFYEQYF; cdr3_length: 16; clone_size: NA; v_call: TRBV2; j_call: TRBJ2-7
cdr3_aa: CASSTFGRDNPYPISNQPQHF; cdr3_length: 21; clone_size: NA; v_call: TRBV28; j_call: TRBJ1-5
cdr3_aa: CASSLRGIWPSSGNTIYF; cdr3_length: 18; clone_size: NA; v_call: TRBV5-4; j_call: TRBJ1-3
cdr3_aa: CRPGGETQYF; cdr3_length: 10; clone_size: NA; v_call: TRBV20-1; j_call: TRBJ2-5
cdr3_aa: CASSTGDGNQPQHF; cdr3_length: 14; clone_size: NA; v_call: TRBV27; j_call: TRBJ1-5
cdr3_aa: CASSSRQPYPYGYTF; cdr3_length: 15; clone_size: NA; v_call: TRBV7-2; j_call: TRBJ1-2
cdr3_aa: CASSLVGGGQVVIDEQFF; cdr3_length: 18; clone_size: once; v_call: TRBV7-6; j_call: TRBJ2-1
cdr3_aa: CASSRRAFSNQPQHF; cdr3_length: 15; clone_size: once; v_call: TRBV28; j_call: TRBJ1-5
cdr3_aa: CASSIGGTGGMGNQPQHF; cdr3_length: 18; clone_size: NA; v_call: TRBV19; j_call: TRBJ1-5
cdr3_aa: CASSFRPASKWGVRTDTQYF; cdr3_length: 20; clone_size: NA; v_call: TRBV7-3; j_call: TRBJ2-3
cdr3_aa: CASRTSGDTEAFF; cdr3_length: 13; clone_size: NA; v_call: TRBV7-9; j_call: TRBJ1-1
cdr3_aa: CASSLGVGEFF; cdr3_length: 11; clone_size: NA; v_call: TRBV7-9; j_call: TRBJ2-1
cdr3_aa: CASSLVRQGANEKLFF; cdr3_length: 16; clone_size: NA; v_call: TRBV5-8; j_call: TRBJ1-4
cdr3_aa: CASSLTGGYTEAFF; cdr3_length: 14; clone_size: NA; v_call: TRBV7-9; j_call: TRBJ1-1
cdr3_aa: CASSEFGHSETSEQYF; cdr3_length: 16; clone_size: NA; v_call: TRBV6-4; j_call: TRBJ2-7
cdr3_aa: CASSGTFQPLGLHNEQFF; cdr3_length: 18; clone_size: NA; v_call: TRBV7-9; j_call: TRBJ2-1
cdr3_aa: CATRDRGDYGYTF; cdr3_length: 13; clone_size: NA; v_call: TRBV28; j_call: TRBJ1-2
cdr3_aa: CASSLTVGGTDTQYF; cdr3_length: 15; clone_size: once; v_call: TRBV7-2; j_call: TRBJ2-3
cdr3_aa: CASSLGVPLSGANVLTF; cdr3_length: 17; clone_size: NA; v_call: TRBV27; j_call: TRBJ2-6
cdr3_aa: CAARGQSEKLFF; cdr3_length: 12; clone_size: once; v_call: TRBV19; j_call: TRBJ1-4
cdr3_aa: CASSLDRRGEENTEAFF; cdr3_length: 17; clone_size: NA; v_call: TRBV7-9; j_call: TRBJ1-1
cdr3_aa: CASSLRRGLPRNTIYF; cdr3_length: 16; clone_size: NA; v_call: TRBV11-2; j_call: TRBJ1-3
cdr3_aa: CASREGQRGSNTGELFF; cdr3_length: 17; clone_size: NA; v_call: TRBV28; j_call: TRBJ2-2
cdr3_aa: CASSLGRDRTYEQYF; cdr3_length: 15; clone_size: NA; v_call: TRBV7-8; j_call: TRBJ2-7
cdr3_aa: CASSLVPWDIWHYEQYF; cdr3_length: 17; clone_size: NA; v_call: TRBV5-6; j_call: TRBJ2-7
cdr3_aa: CASSGTGPGSTQYF; cdr3_length: 14; clone_size: once; v_call: TRBV6-5; j_call: TRBJ2-3
cdr3_aa: CASSPRGLREKLFF; cdr3_length: 14; clone_size: NA; v_call: TRBV28; j_call: TRBJ1-4
cdr3_aa: CASRLPGQGNGELFF; cdr3_length: 15; clone_size: few; v_call: TRBV5-8; j_call: TRBJ1-4
cdr3_aa: CASHRDTSYGYTF; cdr3_length: 13; clone_size: NA; v_call: TRBV28; j_call: TRBJ1-2
cdr3_aa: CASSLSVSGSGVGGYTF; cdr3_length: 17; clone_size: NA; v_call: TRBV27; j_call: TRBJ1-2
cdr3_aa: CASSEGNQPQHF; cdr3_length: 12; clone_size: NA; v_call: TRBV2; j_call: TRBJ1-5
cdr3_aa: CASSQNQGDGYTF; cdr3_length: 13; clone_size: NA; v_call: TRBV28; j_call: TRBJ1-2
cdr3_aa: CASRLSAGGFYEQYF; cdr3_length: 15; clone_size: NA; v_call: TRBV6-5; j_call: TRBJ2-7
cdr3_aa: CASSLGFSGTYNEQFF; cdr3_length: 16; clone_size: NA; v_call: TRBV11-3; j_call: TRBJ2-1
cdr3_aa: CTSSQDLNGYTF; cdr3_length: 12; clone_size: once; v_call: TRBV1; j_call: TRBJ1-2